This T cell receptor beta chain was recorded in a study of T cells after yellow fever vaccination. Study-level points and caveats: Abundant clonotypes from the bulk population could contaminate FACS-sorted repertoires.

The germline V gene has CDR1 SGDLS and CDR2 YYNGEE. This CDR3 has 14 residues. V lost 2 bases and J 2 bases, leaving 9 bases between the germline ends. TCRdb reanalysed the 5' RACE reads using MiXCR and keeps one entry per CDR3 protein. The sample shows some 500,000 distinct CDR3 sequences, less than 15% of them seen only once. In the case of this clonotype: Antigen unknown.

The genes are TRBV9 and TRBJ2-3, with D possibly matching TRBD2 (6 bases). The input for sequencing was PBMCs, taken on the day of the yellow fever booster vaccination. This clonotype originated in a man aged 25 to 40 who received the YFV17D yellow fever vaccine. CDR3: CASSVAGNTDTQYF. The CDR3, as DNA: TGTGCCAGCAGCGTCGCGGGAAACACAGATACGCAGTATTTT.